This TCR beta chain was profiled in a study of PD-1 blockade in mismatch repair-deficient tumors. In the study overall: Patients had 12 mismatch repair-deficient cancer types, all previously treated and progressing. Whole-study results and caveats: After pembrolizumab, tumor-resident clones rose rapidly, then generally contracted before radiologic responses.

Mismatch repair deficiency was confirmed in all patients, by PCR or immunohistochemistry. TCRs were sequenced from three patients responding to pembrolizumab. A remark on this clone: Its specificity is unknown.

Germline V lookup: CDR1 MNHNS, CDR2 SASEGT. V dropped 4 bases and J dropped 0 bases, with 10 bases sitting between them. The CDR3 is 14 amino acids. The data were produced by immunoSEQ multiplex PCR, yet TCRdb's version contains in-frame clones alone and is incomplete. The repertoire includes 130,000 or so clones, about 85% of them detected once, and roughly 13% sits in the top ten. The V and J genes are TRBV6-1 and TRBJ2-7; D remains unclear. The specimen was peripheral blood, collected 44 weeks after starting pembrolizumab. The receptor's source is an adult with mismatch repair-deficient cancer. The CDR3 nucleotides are TGTGCCAGCAGTGTAGACCTAAACTCCTACGAGCAGTACTTC. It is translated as CASSVDLNSYEQYF.